This T cell receptor (beta chain) was recovered during a study of T cell responses to AZD1222 COVID-19 vaccine. Using immunoSEQ multiplex PCR, the repertoire was profiled, and TCRdb retains in-frame clones only, with some absent. The sample has nearly 35,000 clones; around 82% are singletons. Pooling of second doses given at about 4 or about 12 weeks was done. Between the trimmed V and J ends, which lost 0 bases and 9 bases, there was a span of 15 bases. This CDR3 has 15 amino acids. CDR1 is MNHNY and CDR2 is SVGAGI in the germline V gene (reference sequence). The study, taken as a whole, reports: The breadth and depth of Spike-specific TCRs increased once two AZD1222 doses had been given. Donors in the cohort were predominantly white British and more often female, and clonal diversity was possibly underestimated. Sampling that yielded the repertoires occurred only after the peak T cell response.

This clone came up once. Its antigen is unknown. V usage is TRBV6-6 and J usage is TRBJ1-3, with D maybe TRBD1 (6 bases). The sequenced sample was peripheral blood, obtained 28 days after the second AZD1222 dose. This receptor was obtained from an adult who received the AZD1222 COVID-19 vaccine. Written as DNA, the CDR3 is TGTGCCAGCAGTTACTCGGGGGGCGACGTCGGCACCATATATTTT. Its protein is CASSYSGGDVGTIYF.